This T cell receptor (beta chain) originates from a study of low-dose radiotherapy and immunotherapy resistance in tumors. Across the study: 1 Gy per fraction was delivered to Cohort 2 every two weeks, for 13 Gy total over 26 weeks. The study administered intravenous cyclophosphamide at 200 mg/m2 every two weeks, one day ahead of radiation and immunotherapy.

CDR1 and CDR2 from the germline V gene are SGHAT and FQNNGV. The V segment lost 5 bases and the J segment 5 bases; nucleotides outside the gene matches: 10. The CDR3 runs 15 residues. The time point is: before trial treatment. The donors' regimen was nivolumab, ipilimumab, aspirin, low-dose cyclophosphamide and low-dose radiotherapy. This clonotype is labeled medium-sized (0.01 to 0.1%). Primers used for first-strand cDNA, a TRAV- and TRBV-specific set, covered both alpha and beta chains. PCR amplification of the TCRs was performed with Phusion for about 20 PCR cycles, and it relied on a constant-region primer together with a V-primer adapter. The authors amplified isolated mRNA by in vitro transcription. TCRdb redid the calling of the reads with MiXCR, one entry per CDR3 protein. The profile shows about 39,000 distinct CDR3 sequences, roughly 30% of them singletons.

V is TRBV11-2 and J is TRBJ2-5; the match to TRBD2 covers 8 bases. Sequences were derived from PBMCs, sampled before treatment. The receptor was isolated from a male donor with gallbladder cancer. CDR3 nucleotide sequence: TGTGCCAGCAGCCCGGGAGGGCGCCGGGGGGAGACCCAGTACTTC. It codes for CASSPGGRRGETQYF.